The next 10 T cell receptor beta chains were all read from a single sample in a study of T cell responses to AZD1222 COVID-19 vaccine. Clones were read by immunoSEQ multiplex PCR, and TCRdb kept only the in-frame ones, dropping some. Of approximately 180,000 clones in the sample, 88% were seen once. The sample in question was peripheral blood, obtained on day 0 of AZD1222 vaccination. These receptors all come from an adult in good health.

The chain has TRBV20-1 and TRBJ2-1; 9 bases line up with TRBD1. Germline loops: CDR1 DFQATT, CDR2 SNEGSKA (reference sequence). V dropped 4 bases and J dropped 14; count of bases not matched to a gene: 3. The length of the CDR3 is 10 residues. The CDR3 nucleotides read TGCAGTGCTAAGCGGGACAGGGAGTTCTTC. It is translated as CSAKRDREFF.

The chain joins TRBV7-6 to TRBJ1-5; 7 bases map to TRBD1. Trimming at V came to 6 bases and at J to 0 bases, leaving 14 bases not matched to a gene. CDR3 length equals 18 residues. The germline CDR1 and CDR2 sequences are SGHVS and FNYEAQ. Here the CDR3 DNA reads TGTGCCAGCAGTCCGGGACAGAGAAACTTTTATAGCAATCAGCCCCAGCATTTT. Residues: CASSPGQRNFYSNQPQHF.

This chain connects TRBV5-1 to TRBJ2-2; D ambiguous. Germline-derived CDR1 and CDR2 are SGHRS and YFSETQ. The CDR3 contains 16 residues. Deletions cut 4 bases from V and 0 bases from J, with 13 bases between. Here the CDR3 DNA reads TGCGCCAGCAGCCCGCGTGCCGCCTCGAACACCGGGGAGCTGTTTTTT. This codes for CASSPRAASNTGELFF. The variable domain in full, with the rest retrieved from reference TRBV5-1 and TRBJ2-2, is KAGVTQTPRYLIKTRGQQVTLSCSPISGHRSVSWYQQTPGQGLQFLFEYFSETQRNKGNFPGRFSGRQFSNSRSEMNVSTLELGDSALYLCASSPRAASNTGELFFGEGSRLTVL.

V gene TRBV9 combines with J gene TRBJ2-3; D might be TRBD1 (5 bases). CDR3 length: 14 amino acids. Germline values: CDR1 SGDLS, CDR2 YYNGEE. V lost 0 bases to trimming and J lost 6 bases, with 11 bases between them. The chain's CDR3 is CASSVVRAGDTQYF. The DNA for the CDR3 is TGTGCCAGCAGCGTAGTCAGGGCCGGGGATACGCAGTATTTT.

This chain links TRBV2 with TRBJ1-6; 9 bases align to TRBD1. Per germline, CDR1 SNHLY and CDR2 FYNNEI. V was pared by 11 bases and J by 1 base, with 12 bases of the junction left unmatched. The CDR3 runs 17 residues. CDR3 amino acids: CAGASGQGSSYNSPLHF. In DNA form, the CDR3 reads TGTGCCGGGGCCTCGGGACAGGGATCTTCCTATAATTCACCCCTCCACTTT.

The genes are TRBV5-1 and TRBJ1-2, with no clear D. Germline-derived CDR1 and CDR2 are SGHRS and YFSETQ. The length of the CDR3 is 15 residues. V was cut by 2 bases and J by 0 bases, with 11 bases left in between. CDR3 nucleotide sequence: TGCGCCAGCAGCTTCTGGCAGGCGGCTAACTATGGCTACACCTTC. Protein product: CASSFWQAANYGYTF.

The CDR3 loop reads CASSEGAGGYTF. In nucleotides, the CDR3 is TGTGCCAGCAGCGAGGGGGCGGGTGGCTACACCTTC. V gene TRBV9 combines with J gene TRBJ1-2; 7 bases match TRBD1. The CDR3 consists of 12 residues. CDR1 and CDR2 (germline): SGDLS, YYNGEE. The V segment lost 3 bases and the J segment 7 bases; nucleotides outside the gene matches: 3.

The rearrangement joins TRBV6-2 or TRBV6-3 to TRBJ1-2; D is ambiguous. The germline V and J ends were trimmed by 4 bases and 4 bases, with 13 bases remaining between them. The CDR3 covers 14 residues. Germline-derived CDR1 and CDR2 are MNHEY and SVGEGT. The CDR3: CASSWYQARYGYTF. The CDR3 nucleotides read TGTGCCAGCAGTTGGTACCAAGCCCGCTATGGCTACACCTTC.

The chain is built from TRBV5-1 and TRBJ2-1, with 11 positions matching TRBD2. V lost 0 bases and J lost 10; bases outside the gene matches: 3. The V gene's germline CDR1 is SGHRS and CDR2 YFSETQ. The CDR3 length is 14 residues. CDR3 DNA sequence: TGCGCCAGCAGCTTGGCTACTAGCGGGGGAGAGCAGTTCTTC. It encodes CASSLATSGGEQFF.

In nucleotides, the CDR3 is TGTGCCAGCAGCCCGAAGTATAGCAATCAGCCCCAGCATTTT. This codes for CASSPKYSNQPQHF. The chain uses TRBV3-1 (or the pseudogene TRBV3-2) and TRBJ1-5; D unresolved. V lost 4 bases, J lost 0 bases, and 7 bases lay in between. CDR1 and CDR2 (germline): LGHDT, YNNKEL (reference sequence). The CDR3 is 14 amino acids.